A single sample gave rise to the 13 T cell receptor beta chains below, sequenced in a study of blood T cell repertoires in COVID-19. Method: immunoSEQ multiplex PCR; TCRdb's copy keeps in-frame clones and lacks some. The sample shows over 75,000 clones, roughly 80% of them seen only once. The sample comprised peripheral blood. Every receptor here comes from a woman in her 70s with acute or convalescent COVID-19.

This sequence joins TRBV5-4 and TRBJ2-5; TRBD2 aligns across 8 bases. The CDR3 totals 16 residues. Germline CDR1 is SGHNT and CDR2 is YYREEE (reference sequence). The ends lost 0 bases at V and 5 bases at J; junction bases unmatched: 9. The CDR3 DNA reads TGTGCCAGCAGCTTGGACCGAGCGGGAGTTGGGGAGACCCAGTACTTC. It specifies CASSLDRAGVGETQYF.

V and J are TRBV6-5 and TRBJ2-3; 8 bases are shared with TRBD1. The CDR3 is 15 residues long. CDR1 and CDR2 (germline): MNHEY, SVGAGI. J gave up 1 base and V 6 bases, and 6 bases lay outside the gene matches. The chain's CDR3 is CASSQTGARTDTQYF. The CDR3 DNA is TGTGCCAGCAGCCAGACAGGGGCCCGCACAGATACGCAGTATTTT.

V usage is TRBV12-3 or TRBV12-4 and J usage is TRBJ2-1, with TRBD2 matching over 7 bases. The CDR3 covers 13 residues. J was trimmed by 9 bases and V by 4 bases; bases with no gene match: 6. The CDR3 bases are TGTGCCAGCAGTTGGACTAGAAGGGGTGAGCAGTTCTTC. It encodes CASSWTRRGEQFF.

This chain links TRBV7-8 with TRBJ2-7, with TRBD1 matching over 10 bases. Germline V gene lookup returns CDR1 SGHVS and CDR2 FQNEAQ. The trim removed 1 base at V and 2 bases at J, leaving 2 bases unmatched. CDR3 length: 15 amino acids. The CDR3 reads CASSLGQGAPYEQYF. The CDR3, as DNA: TGTGCCAGCAGCTTAGGACAGGGGGCTCCCTACGAGCAGTACTTC.

The chain's CDR3 is CATSRTGVGEKLFF. CDR3 nucleotide sequence: TGTGCCACCAGCAGGACAGGGGTCGGCGAAAAACTGTTTTTT. This chain links TRBV15 with TRBJ1-4, with 8 nucleotides matching TRBD1. Per germline, CDR1 LNHNV and CDR2 YYDKDF (reference sequence). The CDR3 length is 14 residues. The V segment lost 3 bases and the J segment 8 bases; nucleotides outside the gene matches: 5.

The count of this clone is one. The chain has TRBV7-2 and TRBJ2-7; 11 nucleotides align to TRBD1. The CDR3 consists of 15 residues. Trimming cost V 5 bases and J 2 bases; bases outside gene matches: 5. The germline V gene has CDR1 SGHTA and CDR2 FQGNSA. Here the CDR3 DNA reads TGTGCCAGCAGCCAAGGACAGGGGGCAACCTACGAGCAGTACTTC. This encodes CASSQGQGATYEQYF.

The V gene is TRBV6-2 or TRBV6-3, the J gene TRBJ2-1; 9 bases are a match to TRBD2. CDR1 MNHEY and CDR2 SVGEGT come from the germline V gene. V lost 2 bases to trimming and J lost 3 bases; unmatched junction nucleotides: 11. The CDR3 consists of 18 residues. The CDR3 protein is CASSYPDTGLAYYNEQFF. In DNA, the CDR3 is TGTGCCAGCAGTTACCCAGATACGGGACTAGCCTACTACAATGAGCAGTTCTTC.

The chain links TRBV28 to TRBJ2-7; 8 bases are shared with TRBD1. The CDR3 covers 15 residues. The germline V gene encodes CDR1 MDHEN and CDR2 SYDVKM. V was clipped by 5 bases and J by 5 bases; unmatched bases: 11. Written as DNA, the CDR3 is TGTGCCAGCAGTGCCTGGACAGGGAAAGGCCACGAGCAGTACTTC. This codes for CASSAWTGKGHEQYF.

The V and J genes are TRBV7-3 and TRBJ2-3, with TRBD1 as a possible D gene (5 bases). V lost 6 bases to trimming and J lost 4 bases, with 8 bases between them. In germline, CDR1 is SGHTA, CDR2 FQGTGA. This CDR3 spans 12 amino acids. CDR3 DNA sequence: TGTGCCAGCAGTCAAGGGGCAGATACGCAGTATTTT. It codes for CASSQGADTQYF.

This chain joins TRBV27 and TRBJ2-3, with 9 nucleotides matching TRBD2. V was clipped by 1 base and J by 3 bases; unmatched bases: 5. The length of the CDR3 is 16 residues. Germline V gene data show CDR1 as MNHEY and CDR2 as SMNVEV (reference sequence). CDR3 sequence: CASSLFAGGLTDTQYF. In DNA form, the CDR3 reads TGTGCCAGCAGTTTATTTGCGGGAGGGCTTACAGATACGCAGTATTTT.

The chain recombines TRBV19 with TRBJ2-1; 9 bases line up with TRBD2. The CDR3 extends over 19 amino acids. V trimming: 7 bases; J trimming: 6 bases; junction bases outside the gene matches: 22. CDR1 is LNHDA, CDR2 SQIVND, per germline (reference sequence). The CDR3 protein is CASTLSRYSGSMMGNEQFF. The DNA of the CDR3 is TGTGCCAGTACTCTCTCCCGTTATAGCGGGAGTATGATGGGCAATGAGCAGTTCTTC.

This clone occurred a few times. Other DNA sequences of this sample code for an identical CDR3. V is TRBV29-1 and J is TRBJ2-7, with 11 bases matching TRBD1. V lost 6 bases and J lost 2; bases outside the gene matches: 3. This CDR3 is built from 13 residues. The germline V gene encodes CDR1 SQVTM and CDR2 ANQGSEA. In DNA, the CDR3 is TGCAGCGTGGGACAGGGGGGGGCCTACGAGCAGTACTTC. The encoded protein is CSVGQGGAYEQYF.

The V and J genes are TRBV28 and TRBJ2-3, with a possible D match to TRBD1 (5 bases). The CDR3 consists of 14 residues. The germline V gene has CDR1 MDHEN and CDR2 SYDVKM. V was shortened by 5 bases and J by 4 bases, with 13 bases between the two germline ends. The CDR3 spells CASSLPQGADTQYF. CDR3 in DNA: TGTGCCAGCAGTCTGCCCCAAGGGGCAGATACGCAGTATTTT.